This T cell receptor beta chain was identified in a study of OX40 agonist ivuxolimab in advanced cancers. The wider study: Partial responses were recorded for three patients, including one with hepatocellular carcinoma and two with cutaneous melanoma.

Samples of blood were obtained at baseline, on cycle 4 day 1, and on cycle 7 day 1. Whole-study findings and limits: At 0.1-3.0 mg/kg, partial responders had clonal expansion among the lowest observed.

Remarks on this clone: Its target is unknown.

Using immunoSEQ multiplex PCR, the repertoire was profiled, and TCRdb retains in-frame clones only, with some absent. This sample has approximately 57,000 clones, with around four fifths found just once. This CDR3 has 16 residues. The V end was cut by 3 bases, the J end by 5 bases, with 18 bases between. CDR1 and CDR2 from the germline V gene are SGDLS and YYNGEE. This clonotype originated in an adult with an advanced solid tumor such as melanoma, head and neck, liver or kidney cancer. The rearrangement uses TRBV9 and TRBJ1-3, with a weak D call TRBD1 (6 bases). The source material was CD4+ or CD8+ T cells sorted from blood, sampled in a trial of the OX40 agonist ivuxolimab. The CDR3, as DNA: TGTGCCAGCAGCGCCGATCCTCAGGGGCTTAGAAACACCATATATTTT. Translated, it gives CASSADPQGLRNTIYF.